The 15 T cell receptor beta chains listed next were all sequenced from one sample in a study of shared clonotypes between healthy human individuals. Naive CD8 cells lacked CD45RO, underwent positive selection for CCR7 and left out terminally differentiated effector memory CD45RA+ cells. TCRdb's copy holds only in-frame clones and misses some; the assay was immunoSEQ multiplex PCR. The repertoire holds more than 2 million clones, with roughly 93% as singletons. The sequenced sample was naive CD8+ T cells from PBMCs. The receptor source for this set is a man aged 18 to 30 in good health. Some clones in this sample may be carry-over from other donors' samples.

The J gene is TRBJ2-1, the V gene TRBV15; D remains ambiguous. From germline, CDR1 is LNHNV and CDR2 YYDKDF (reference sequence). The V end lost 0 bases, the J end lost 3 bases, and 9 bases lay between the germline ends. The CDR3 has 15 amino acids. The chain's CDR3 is CATSRDKKNYNEQFF. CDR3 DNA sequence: TGTGCCACCAGCAGAGACAAGAAGAACTACAATGAGCAGTTCTTC. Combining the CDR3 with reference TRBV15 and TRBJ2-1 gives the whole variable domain DAMVIQNPRYQVTQFGKPVTLSCSQTLNHNVMYWYQQKSSQAPKLLFHYYDKDFNNEADTPDNFQSRRPNTSFCFLDIRSPGLGDTAMYLCATSRDKKNYNEQFFGPGTRLTVL.

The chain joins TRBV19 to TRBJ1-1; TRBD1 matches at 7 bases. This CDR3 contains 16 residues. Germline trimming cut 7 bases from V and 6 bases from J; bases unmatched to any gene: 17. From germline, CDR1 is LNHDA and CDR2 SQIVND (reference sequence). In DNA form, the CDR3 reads TGTGCCAGTAAAAAAGCCTGGGACAGAGTGTGGGCTGAAGCTTTCTTT. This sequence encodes CASKKAWDRVWAEAFF. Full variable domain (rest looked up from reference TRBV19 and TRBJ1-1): DGGITQSPKYLFRKEGQNVTLSCEQNLNHDAMYWYRQDPGQGLRLIYYSQIVNDFQKGDIAEGYSVSREKKESFPLTVTSAQKNPTAFYLCASKKAWDRVWAEAFFGQGTRLTVV.

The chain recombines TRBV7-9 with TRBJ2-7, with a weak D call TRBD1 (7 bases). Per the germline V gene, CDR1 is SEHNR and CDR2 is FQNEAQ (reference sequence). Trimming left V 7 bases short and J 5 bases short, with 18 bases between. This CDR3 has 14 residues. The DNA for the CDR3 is TGTGCCAGCACCGGAGGGGGCGCGGTCAACGAGCAGTACTTC. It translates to CASTGGGAVNEQYF.

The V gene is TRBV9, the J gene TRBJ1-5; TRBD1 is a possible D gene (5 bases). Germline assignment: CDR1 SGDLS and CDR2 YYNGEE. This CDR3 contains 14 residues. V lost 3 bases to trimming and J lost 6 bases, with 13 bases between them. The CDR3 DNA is TGTGCCAGCAGCGCCGACAGAGGCGGTCAGCCCCAGCATTTT. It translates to CASSADRGGQPQHF.

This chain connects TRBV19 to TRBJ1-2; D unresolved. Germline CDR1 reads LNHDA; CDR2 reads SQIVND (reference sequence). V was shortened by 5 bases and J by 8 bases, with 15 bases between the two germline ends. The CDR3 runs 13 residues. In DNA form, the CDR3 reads TGTGCCAGTAGTCCGGGCGGTGTTAAGGGCTACACCTTC. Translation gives CASSPGGVKGYTF. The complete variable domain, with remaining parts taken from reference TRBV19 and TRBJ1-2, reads DGGITQSPKYLFRKEGQNVTLSCEQNLNHDAMYWYRQDPGQGLRLIYYSQIVNDFQKGDIAEGYSVSREKKESFPLTVTSAQKNPTAFYLCASSPGGVKGYTFGSGTRLTVV.

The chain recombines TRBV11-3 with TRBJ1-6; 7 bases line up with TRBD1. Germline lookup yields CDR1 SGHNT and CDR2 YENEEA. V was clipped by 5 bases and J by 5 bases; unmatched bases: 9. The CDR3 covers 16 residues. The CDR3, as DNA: TGTGCCAGCAGCCCCAAGCCCGGGACAGATAATTCACCCCTCCACTTT. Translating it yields CASSPKPGTDNSPLHF. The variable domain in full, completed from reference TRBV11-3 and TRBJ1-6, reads EAGVVQSPRYKIIEKKQPVAFWCNPISGHNTLYWYLQNLGQGPELLIRYENEEAVDDSQLPKDRFSAERLKGVDSTLKIQPAELGDSAVYLCASSPKPGTDNSPLHFGNGTRLTVT.

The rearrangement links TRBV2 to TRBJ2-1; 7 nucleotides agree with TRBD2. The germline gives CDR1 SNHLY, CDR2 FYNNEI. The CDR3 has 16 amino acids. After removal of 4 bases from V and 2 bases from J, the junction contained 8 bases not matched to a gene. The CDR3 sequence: CASSGTRLEAYNEQFF. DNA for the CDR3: TGTGCCAGCAGTGGGACTAGGCTCGAGGCCTACAATGAGCAGTTCTTC.

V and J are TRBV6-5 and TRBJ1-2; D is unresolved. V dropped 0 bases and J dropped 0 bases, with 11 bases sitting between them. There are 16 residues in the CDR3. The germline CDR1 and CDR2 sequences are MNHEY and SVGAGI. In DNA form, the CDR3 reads TGTGCCAGCAGTTACTCATCCGACACTGCTAACTATGGCTACACCTTC. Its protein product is CASSYSSDTANYGYTF.

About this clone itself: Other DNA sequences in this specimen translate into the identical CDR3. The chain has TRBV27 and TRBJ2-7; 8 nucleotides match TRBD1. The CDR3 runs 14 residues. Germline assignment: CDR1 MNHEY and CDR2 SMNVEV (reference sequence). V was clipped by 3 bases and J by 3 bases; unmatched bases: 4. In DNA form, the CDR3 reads TGTGCCAGCAGTTTTAGGGGACAGGTCTACGAGCAGTACTTC. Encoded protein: CASSFRGQVYEQYF.

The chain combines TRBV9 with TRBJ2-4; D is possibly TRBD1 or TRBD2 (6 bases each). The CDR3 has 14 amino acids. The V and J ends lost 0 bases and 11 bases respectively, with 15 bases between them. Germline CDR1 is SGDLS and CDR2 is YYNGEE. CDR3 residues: CASSVADSGGFQYF. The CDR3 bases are TGTGCCAGCAGCGTAGCGGACAGTGGGGGGTTTCAGTACTTC.

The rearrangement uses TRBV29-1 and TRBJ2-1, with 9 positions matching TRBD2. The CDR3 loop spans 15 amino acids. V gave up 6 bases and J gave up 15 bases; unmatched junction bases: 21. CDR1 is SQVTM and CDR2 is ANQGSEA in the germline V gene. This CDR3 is CSVSYNSGSGALRFF. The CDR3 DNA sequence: TGCAGCGTGTCGTATAATAGCGGGAGTGGCGCCCTCCGGTTCTTC.

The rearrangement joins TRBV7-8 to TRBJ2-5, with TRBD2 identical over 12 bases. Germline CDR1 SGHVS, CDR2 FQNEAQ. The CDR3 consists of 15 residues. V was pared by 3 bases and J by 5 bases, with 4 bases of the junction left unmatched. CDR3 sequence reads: CASSFLAGGSETQYF. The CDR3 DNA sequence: TGTGCCAGCAGCTTCCTAGCGGGAGGGAGTGAGACCCAGTACTTC.

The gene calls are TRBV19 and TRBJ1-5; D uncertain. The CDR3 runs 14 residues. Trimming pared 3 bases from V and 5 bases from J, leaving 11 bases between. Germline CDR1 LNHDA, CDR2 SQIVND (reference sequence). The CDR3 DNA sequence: TGTGCCAGTAGTATCGTACACTTATATCAGCCCCAGCATTTT. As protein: CASSIVHLYQPQHF.

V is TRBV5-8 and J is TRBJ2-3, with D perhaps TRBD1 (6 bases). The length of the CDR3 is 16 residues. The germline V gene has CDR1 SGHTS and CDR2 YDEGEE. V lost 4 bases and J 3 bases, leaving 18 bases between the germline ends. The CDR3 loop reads CASSPPGTFQTDTQYF. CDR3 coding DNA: TGTGCCAGCAGCCCTCCCGGGACATTCCAAACAGATACGCAGTATTTT.

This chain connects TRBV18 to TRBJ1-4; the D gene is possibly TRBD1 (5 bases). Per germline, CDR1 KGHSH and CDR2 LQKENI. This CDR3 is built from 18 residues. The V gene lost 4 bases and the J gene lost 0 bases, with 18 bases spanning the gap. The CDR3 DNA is TGTGCCAGCTCACTATTCCCGTTGGAGGGGACAACTAATGAAAAACTGTTTTTT. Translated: CASSLFPLEGTTNEKLFF.